This TCR beta chain was identified during a study of blood T cell repertoires in COVID-19. Whole-study context: Sites in the United States, Italy and Spain provided acute and convalescent COVID-19 samples. PBMCs, B-cell-depleted T cells, or T cells were the source of the cDNA or gDNA that made up the material.

Profiling relied on immunoSEQ multiplex PCR, and the TCRdb table lists in-frame clones only, not all of them. The sample holds approximately 210,000 clones, 89% seen once. V lost 6 bases to trimming and J lost 0 bases; unmatched junction nucleotides: 5. The germline CDR1 and CDR2 sequences are MNHEY and SVGAGI. The CDR3 totals 15 residues. The V call is TRBV6-5, the J call TRBJ1-2; 9 nucleotides align to TRBD1. The sequence was collected from a middle-aged woman with acute or convalescent COVID-19. The specimen was peripheral blood. The CDR3 DNA is TGTGCCAGCAGGAGGACAGGGGATGCTAACTATGGCTACACCTTC. Amino acid sequence: CASRRTGDANYGYTF.